These T cell receptor beta chains were read from a single sample in a study of T cell changes during pregnancy in multiple sclerosis. Using immunoSEQ multiplex PCR, the repertoire was profiled, and TCRdb retains in-frame clones only, with some absent. Altogether roughly 75,000 clones are present, roughly 91% being singletons, with the ten largest covering around 2.6%. This specimen consisted of peripheral blood, obtained after pregnancy. The receptor set was obtained from a female donor in good health, enrolled as a control in a pregnancy study. Both conserved end residues are part of each CDR3. D genes are given only for firm matches. Not every row has a clone size; where given, it reads once, few, many or a size class.

clone_size	d_call	v_call	j_call	cdr3_nt	cdr3_aa
once	NA	TRBV6-1	TRBJ1-1	TGTGCCAGCAGTGAAGAAGTGGGCCCCTATGAGACTGAAGCTTTCTTT	CASSEEVGPYETEAFF
NA	TRBD1	TRBV7-9	TRBJ1-2	TGTGCCAGCAGCTTTTCAGGGGGAGAGGGCTACACCTTC	CASSFSGGEGYTF
NA	NA	TRBV15	TRBJ1-1	TGTGCCACCAGTGAACAGGTGAACACTGAAGCTTTCTTT	CATSEQVNTEAFF
once	NA	TRBV28	TRBJ1-4	TGTGCCAGCAGTTTATTGGGAGGCCGGAACCTAAATGAAAAACTGTTTTTT	CASSLLGGRNLNEKLFF
NA	NA	TRBV5-1	TRBJ2-1	TGCGCCAGCAGCCAACGGGCAGGGGACAATGAGCAGTTCTTC	CASSQRAGDNEQFF
NA	TRBD1	TRBV7-2	TRBJ2-7	TGTGCCAGCACCTCGGGACAGGGACCCTTTTACGAGCAGTACTTC	CASTSGQGPFYEQYF
NA	TRBD2	TRBV4-3	TRBJ2-7	TGCGCCAGCAGCCAAGTGTGGGGAAACCAGAGGAGCGGGAGGGGTTACGAGCAGTACTTC	CASSQVWGNQRSGRGYEQYF
NA	TRBD2	TRBV28	TRBJ2-1	TGTGCCAGCAGACCCCTTCCGGGACTAGGGAATGAGCAGTTCTTC	CASRPLPGLGNEQFF
NA	NA	TRBV27	TRBJ2-5	TGTGCCAGCAGTTTATCTACCAGAAATCAAGAGACCCAGTACTTC	CASSLSTRNQETQYF
NA	TRBD2	TRBV19	TRBJ2-1	TGTGCCAGTACCCCTGGGACTAGCGGGGGGGGATACAATGAGCAGTTCTTC	CASTPGTSGGGYNEQFF
once	NA	TRBV2	TRBJ1-6	TGTGCCAGCAGTGAAGCCTACCGGAGGAATTCACCCCTCCACTTT	CASSEAYRRNSPLHF
NA	TRBD1	TRBV9	TRBJ2-2	TGTGCCAGCAGCGTAGGCGACAGGGTGACCGGGGAGCTGTTTTTT	CASSVGDRVTGELFF